This record concerns one T cell receptor (beta chain) sequence. Antigen specificity is unknown. The sample is drawn from a study of T cell repertoires in cytomegalovirus infection. Study as a whole: Indicated by public TCR beta signatures were CMV infection and matching HLA type.

TCRdb reprocessed the reads via MiXCR and lists one record per CDR3 protein. The sample lists approximately 700,000 distinct CDR3 sequences; 35% were seen once. CDR1 is WSHSY, CDR2 SAAADI, per germline. The V and J ends lost 10 bases and 0 bases respectively, with 14 bases between them. This CDR3 has 14 residues. General study results and limits: The ex vivo response was dominated by HLA-C-restricted CMV-specific TCR beta clonotypes.

The receptor was derived from a human donor in good health (CMV status not recorded). Some clones in this sample may be carry-over from other donors' samples. The chain couples TRBV10-2 to TRBJ2-3; D gene unclear. Material: PBMCs. The chain's CDR3 is CATRFQDSTDTQYF. The DNA for the CDR3 is TGCGCCACCCGGTTCCAGGACAGCACAGATACGCAGTATTTT.